This T cell receptor beta chain is drawn from a study of PD-1 blockade in classical Hodgkin lymphoma (dated by TCRdb to 2019 to 2021). A note on the overall study: Nivolumab dosing was 3 mg/kg intravenously every 2 weeks, continuing until either disease progression or unacceptable toxicity. To define a peripheral blood immune signature of response to PD-1 blockade in classical Hodgkin lymphoma, the study combined TCR beta sequencing with CyTOF. Paper-wide results and their limitations: Diversity was lower in patients who began nivolumab less than 1 year after ASCT, so these patients were left out of later analyses to avoid confounding by immune reconstitution. The study covered only a single clinical trial cohort, and the causes of the repertoire differences, possibly disease activity or prior therapy, were still not defined. Baseline TCR diversity was reported to be lower in newly diagnosed patients than in healthy donors and to be lower still in relapsed/refractory patients. A significant rise by C4D1 was seen in CD4+ but not CD8+ TCR diversity (p=0.0027 vs p=0.16), with the rise being most apparent in complete responders (p=0.02). Trial patients achieving complete response had baseline diversity similar to newly diagnosed patients, whereas partial responders and progressors had significantly lower diversity.

This specimen's time point label, interpreted: cycle 4 day 1 (C4D1), after less than 7 weeks of nivolumab. Every trial patient had relapsed after autologous stem cell transplantation, and cohorts A, B and C differed in prior brentuximab vedotin exposure. Using a Miltenyi CD4+ T cell isolation kit, CD4+ T cells were purified from thawed PBMCs through magnetic negative selection. A total of 50 to 70 patients with relapsed/refractory classical Hodgkin lymphoma made up the trial cohort, and each patient's best overall response was complete response, partial response or progressive disease. In the multi-cohort phase II CheckMate 205 trial, trial patients received single-agent nivolumab. An independent review committee assessed best overall response by applying the 2007 International Working Group response criteria. Trial PBMCs were collected just before the start of nivolumab (C1D1) and during therapy at cycle 2 day 1 and cycle 4 day 1. Peripheral blood was collected in 8 mL Vacutainer Cell Preparation Tubes, from which PBMCs were isolated by centrifugation and then cryopreserved. Purified CD4+ and CD8+ fractions were prepared only for cases with an additional available PBMC sample. On LS columns in a quadroMACS separator, the magnetically labelled cells were depleted, and the flow-through was collected as the purified fraction.

V is cut by 4 bases and J by 4 bases, and the space between the germline ends is 14 bases. According to the germline V gene, CDR1 reads SGHTA and CDR2 reads FQGTGA. The CDR3 goes from the cysteine to the phenylalanine over 15 residues. Only the CDR3 region is kept as DNA, spanning 45 bases read in frame from base 1. The Qiagen DNeasy kit was used to extract genomic DNA both from unsorted PBMCs and from the negatively selected CD4+ and CD8+ fractions. TCR beta CDR3 regions were amplified by immunoSEQ multiplex PCR using primers annealing to V and J segments. A synthetic immune receptor repertoire was used to minimize amplification bias, and any residual bias was removed computationally once sequencing was done. As for the original processing: Custom Python scripts were used to quantify repertoire diversity as the Shannon entropy index. Unsorted, CD4+ and CD8+ repertoires were analyzed separately, except for combined analyses in which CD4+ and CD8+ sequences were merged in silico. A clone was considered expanded if an increase in frequency of at least 2-fold after treatment relative to C1D1 was found, and a pseudocount of 0.5 was applied to clones undetected at baseline. Singleton clones were defined as clones with 0 or 1 copy at C1D1, and non-singleton clones were defined as clones with 2 or more copies. Clones expanded in unsorted samples were labelled as CD4+, CD8+ or unknown by matching protein sequences in sorted samples from the same patient. Wilcoxon tests were applied to paired samples to test diversity changes from C1D1 to C4D1. The clones in this table, taken by TCRdb from immuneACCESS, are in-frame only. Not every clone is retained; where verified, under half of the shortfall comes from an unresolved V gene, and the cause of the rest is unknown. The V and J calls and clone size were taken over from that table, and D and trimming were inferred from the DNA. This sample is represented by about 4,800 clones; 79% of them were singletons. About 3.4% of the sample lies in the top ten.

About this clone itself: Its recognized antigen is unknown. No qualities accompany the bases; no much larger clone lies one base away.

Source: CD4+ T cells from blood, taken before the fourth cycle of nivolumab. This TCR was recovered from a human donor with classical Hodgkin lymphoma. Here the chain combines TRBV7-3 and TRBJ2-1; the D gene may be TRBD1 or TRBD2, since each aligns over 5 bases. The DNA sequence is as follows: TGTGCCAGCAGCTCCGGGACCTCAGATTACAATGAGCAGTTCTTC. Its translation reads: CASSSGTSDYNEQFF.